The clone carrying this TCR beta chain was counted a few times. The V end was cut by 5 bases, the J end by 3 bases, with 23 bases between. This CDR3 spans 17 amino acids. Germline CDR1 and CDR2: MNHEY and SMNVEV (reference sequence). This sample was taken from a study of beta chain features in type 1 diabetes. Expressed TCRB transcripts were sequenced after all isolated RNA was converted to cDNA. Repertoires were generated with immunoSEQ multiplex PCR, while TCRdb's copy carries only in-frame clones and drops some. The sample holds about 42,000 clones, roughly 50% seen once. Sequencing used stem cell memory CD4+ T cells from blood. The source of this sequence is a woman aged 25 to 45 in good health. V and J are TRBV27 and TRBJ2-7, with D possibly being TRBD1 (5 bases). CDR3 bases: TGTGCCAGCAGTCAGGACCCCAGGGTAATTGCCCTCTACGAGCAGTACTTC. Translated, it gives CASSQDPRVIALYEQYF.